This T cell receptor beta chain was captured in a study of human T cells and chemical hapten exposure. Looking at the study overall: 2% DPC applied to a 2 cm by 2 cm arm area sensitized donors. Readings were taken at 6 days from patch tests that had applied 0.01% DPC to the upper back. The study, taken as a whole, reports: There was a positive correlation between PT1 expanded TCR counts and patch test score.

The CDR3 loop spans 14 amino acids. CDR1 and CDR2 from the germline V gene are SGHTA and FQGNSA. V was clipped by 5 bases and J by 4 bases; unmatched bases: 7. The time point is: pre-sensitization, week 0. Treatment indicated: therapeutic diphenylcyclopropenone sensitization with weekly scalp DPC. This clonotype turned up a few times. What it recognizes is unknown. TCRdb independently ran MiXCR on the RACE reads; one entry per CDR3 protein. This table holds tens of thousands of distinct CDR3 sequences, more than 9% found once. The chain uses TRBV7-2 and TRBJ1-2, with 7 bases fitting TRBD1. This clonotype was obtained from a man in his forties with alopecia areata. Some clones in this sample may be carry-over from other donors' samples. Source: whole blood, taken in connection with sensitization to the hapten diphenylcyclopropenone (DPC). CDR3 in DNA: TGTGCCAGCAGCCCGGACAGGTGGAGCTATGGCTACACCTTC. Amino acids: CASSPDRWSYGYTF.